This TCR beta chain was obtained from a study of identical twins. Study-wide findings and caveats: For out-of-frame beta sequences, excess twin sharing was weaker. Models underestimated TCR alpha sharing (out-of-frame) in monozygotic twins.

MiXCR was run by TCRdb on the 5' RACE reads, yielding one entry per CDR3 protein. The sample includes 200,000 to 300,000 distinct CDR3 sequences, roughly 7% seen only once; the top ten take roughly 3.6%. This clonotype appeared many times. Antigen: not known. The CDR3 runs 12 residues. V trimming: 7 bases; J trimming: 12 bases; junction bases outside the gene matches: 13. Germline loops: CDR1 SQVTM, CDR2 ANQGSEA. These data are also associated with another study on yellow fever vaccine responses in identical twins. Per that study: Twins reportedly mounted vaccine T cell responses that seemed partly convergent, partly personalized.

The specimen sequenced was memory (CD45RO+) T cells sorted from blood. The TCR originated in a woman aged 18-29 years in good health. The chain carries TRBV29-1 and TRBJ2-7; 9 bases are a match to TRBD1. CDR3 in DNA: TGCAGCGGGTACCGGACAGGGGAAGGTTTGTACTTC. Translating it yields CSGYRTGEGLYF.